This passage covers 30 T cell receptor beta chains from one sample sequenced in a study of control samples from healthy donors and cancer patients. Sequencing used immunoSEQ multiplex PCR; TCRdb keeps in-frame clones, though not all of them. The sample lists 65,000 to 100,000 clones; 90% to 95% were seen once. The sequenced sample was blood. These receptor sequences come from a man in his fifties or sixties in good health.

The rearrangement uses TRBV5-1 and TRBJ1-1; D gene ambiguous. The CDR3 runs to 13 residues. Germline-derived CDR1 and CDR2 are SGHRS and YFSETQ. Trimming removed 1 base at V and 2 bases at J, with 6 bases between. This CDR3 is CASSLTSNTEAFF. The CDR3 DNA reads TGCGCCAGCAGCTTGACCTCCAACACTGAAGCTTTCTTT.

The chain is built from TRBV5-1 and TRBJ1-4; 8 bases map to TRBD1. Germline V gene lookup returns CDR1 SGHRS and CDR2 YFSETQ. This CDR3 is 14 amino acids long. V was clipped by 2 bases and J by 6 bases; unmatched bases: 3. The CDR3 coding sequence is TGCGCCAGCAGCTTAGAACAGGGGGATGAAAAACTGTTTTTT. Its translation is CASSLEQGDEKLFF.

The CDR3 sequence: CAWSRSKEAFF. In nucleotides, the CDR3 is TGTGCCTGGAGTCGGTCGAAAGAAGCTTTCTTT. This chain connects TRBV30 to TRBJ1-1; D remains ambiguous. V lost 2 bases and J lost 8, with 9 bases in between. This CDR3 spans 11 amino acids. Germline V CDR1 and CDR2: GTSNPN, SVGIG (reference sequence).

The chain uses TRBV19 and TRBJ1-6; TRBD1 agrees at 8 bases. This CDR3 has 16 residues. Germline lookup yields CDR1 LNHDA and CDR2 SQIVND (reference sequence). V gave up 5 bases and J gave up 2 bases; unmatched junction bases: 5. CDR3 loop: CASSPRDRTYNSPLHF. CDR3 coding DNA: TGTGCCAGTAGTCCTCGGGACAGGACCTATAATTCACCCCTCCACTTT.

The V and J genes are TRBV6-2 or TRBV6-3 and TRBJ1-6, with D maybe TRBD1 (6 bases). With 0 bases removed from V and 7 bases from J, the gap between germline ends came to 22 bases. Germline CDR1 reads MNHEY; CDR2 reads SVGEGT. This CDR3 is built from 19 residues. The chain's CDR3 is CASSYSQGLVTAQNSPLHF. DNA for the CDR3: TGTGCCAGCAGTTACTCGCAGGGGCTCGTCACCGCCCAAAATTCACCCCTCCACTTT.

This rearrangement joins TRBV11-2 to TRBJ2-3, with 7 bases identical to TRBD1. The CDR3 covers 13 residues. CDR1 and CDR2 from the germline V gene are SGHAT and FQNNGV. V lost 9 bases to trimming and J lost 1 base; unmatched junction nucleotides: 4. CDR3 protein: CASRQGGTDTQYF. The CDR3 DNA sequence: TGTGCCAGTAGACAGGGTGGCACAGATACGCAGTATTTT.

The chain employs TRBV23-1 and TRBJ2-7; TRBD1 matches 7 bases. TRBV23-1 is classed as an ORF, of uncertain function. The CDR3 covers 17 residues. With V trimmed by 4 bases and J by 3 bases, 15 bases remained unmatched. The CDR3 bases are TGCGCCAGCAGTCCCCTATGGTTCGGGACAGCCAACTACGAGCAGTACTTC. This translates into CASSPLWFGTANYEQYF.

The chain recombines TRBV5-6 with TRBJ1-4, with D possibly TRBD1 on 5 matching bases. V was cut by 4 bases and J by 8 bases, with 21 bases left in between. CDR1 and CDR2 (germline): SGHDT, YYEEEE. There are 16 residues in the CDR3. The CDR3 coding sequence is TGTGCCAGCAGCCTTCTCGACAGAATGCCCAGAGAAAAACTGTTTTTT. This sequence encodes CASSLLDRMPREKLFF.

The chain uses TRBV18 and TRBJ1-6, with D possibly TRBD1 on 5 matching bases. V lost 2 bases, J lost 5 bases, and 19 bases lay in between. The germline V gene has CDR1 KGHSH and CDR2 LQKENI. CDR3 length equals 18 residues. In DNA, the CDR3 is TGTGCCAGCTCACCAAAGGGGCGTGGGGCCGGCGATAATTCACCCCTCCACTTT. Translated, it gives CASSPKGRGAGDNSPLHF.

The V and J genes are TRBV24-1 and TRBJ1-5; tentatively, D is TRBD1 (6 bases). Trimming removed 4 bases at V and 6 bases at J, with 15 bases between. This CDR3 contains 15 residues. Germline CDR1 is KGHDR and CDR2 is SFDVKD. CDR3 sequence: CATSDDGQPGQPQHF. CDR3 DNA sequence: TGTGCCACCAGTGACGATGGACAGCCAGGTCAGCCCCAGCATTTT.

J is TRBJ1-3 and V is TRBV12-3 or TRBV12-4; D is unresolved. This CDR3 is built from 13 residues. Trimming took off 2 bases at V and 3 bases at J, with 5 bases between the two ends. CDR3 region: CASSLSGGNTIYF. DNA of the CDR3: TGTGCCAGCAGTTTAAGTGGTGGAAACACCATATATTTT.

This clone was counted a single time. The rearrangement joins TRBV5-1 to TRBJ2-7; D might be TRBD1 (7 bases). Trimming removed 3 bases at V and 3 bases at J, with 13 bases between. The CDR3 extends over 14 amino acids. Germline-derived CDR1 and CDR2 are SGHRS and YFSETQ. The DNA for the CDR3 is TGCGCCAGCAGCTACGCGGGACAGAACTACGAGCAGTACTTC. This codes for CASSYAGQNYEQYF.

The chain uses TRBV4-1 and TRBJ2-3, with 8 bases aligning to TRBD2. CDR1 and CDR2 from the germline V gene are MGHRA and YSYEKL. The CDR3 consists of 20 residues. With V trimmed by 0 bases and J by 5 bases, 19 bases remained unmatched. Here the CDR3 DNA reads TGCGCCAGCAGCCAAGAGGGCGACATGATCGCGGGGGGCCGGGGAGATACGCAGTATTTT. Its translation is CASSQEGDMIAGGRGDTQYF.

The chain has TRBV3-1 (or the pseudogene TRBV3-2) and TRBJ1-6; no clear D gene. V gave up 4 bases and J gave up 0 bases, with 13 bases separating them. This CDR3 has 17 amino acids. Germline CDR1 is LGHDT and CDR2 is YNNKEL (reference sequence). The CDR3 DNA sequence: TGTGCCAGCAGCCTTAGACGCACACCCTCCTATAATTCACCCCTCCACTTT. It yields the protein CASSLRRTPSYNSPLHF.

This chain joins TRBV5-1 and TRBJ2-1, with 7 nucleotides matching TRBD1. This CDR3 region has 14 residues. CDR1 is SGHRS and CDR2 is YFSETQ in the germline V gene. V shed 1 base and J 5 bases; nucleotides not matched to a gene: 3. The CDR3 nucleotides read TGCGCCAGCAGCTTGCGGACAGGACACAATGAGCAGTTCTTC. As protein: CASSLRTGHNEQFF.

The chain links TRBV19 to TRBJ2-1, with D perhaps TRBD1 or TRBD2 (7 bases each). V was trimmed by 8 bases and J by 4 bases, leaving 18 bases between them. CDR3 size: 15 residues. In germline, CDR1 is LNHDA, CDR2 SQIVND (reference sequence). CDR3 bases: TGTGCCAGTGAGACAGGGCGGGGGTTTTACAATGAGCAGTTCTTC. Encoded protein: CASETGRGFYNEQFF. The whole variable domain, remainder taken from reference TRBV19 and TRBJ2-1, is DGGITQSPKYLFRKEGQNVTLSCEQNLNHDAMYWYRQDPGQGLRLIYYSQIVNDFQKGDIAEGYSVSREKKESFPLTVTSAQKNPTAFYLCASETGRGFYNEQFFGPGTRLTVL.

The genes are TRBV5-1 and TRBJ1-2, with D possibly being TRBD1 (6 bases). The ends were cut back, 4 bases at V and 1 base at J, with 8 bases in the middle. Germline CDR1 reads SGHRS; CDR2 reads YFSETQ. The CDR3 extends over 13 amino acids. The CDR3, as DNA: TGCGCCAGCAGCCCGGGACATAACTATGGCTACACCTTC. Encoded protein: CASSPGHNYGYTF.

Here the CDR3 DNA reads TGTGCCACCAGTGTGAGGGGGGGAGAGACCCAGTACTTC. Translation: CATSVRGGETQYF. This chain links TRBV24-1 with TRBJ2-5; D is perhaps TRBD2 (7 bases). Germline V gives CDR1 KGHDR, CDR2 SFDVKD. The germline V and J ends were trimmed by 5 bases and 4 bases, with 10 bases remaining between them. The CDR3 contains 13 residues.

Comment on this clone: Other DNA sequences from this sample encode an identical CDR3 as well. The chain is built from TRBV7-2 and TRBJ2-5; no reliable D call. The ends were cut back, 0 bases at V and 5 bases at J, with 4 bases in the middle. Per germline, CDR1 SGHTA and CDR2 FQGNSA. CDR3 length: 12 residues. The CDR3 bases are TGTGCCAGCAGCTTAGCCCGTGAGACCCAGTACTTC. It yields the protein CASSLARETQYF.

The chain carries TRBV6-6 and TRBJ1-2, with D possibly being TRBD1 (6 bases). Germline V gene lookup returns CDR1 MNHNY and CDR2 SVGAGI (reference sequence). This CDR3 is built from 15 residues. V lost 5 bases and J 12 bases, leaving 25 bases between the germline ends. The CDR3 reads CASSPRQARGWLHTF. CDR3 coding DNA: TGTGCCAGCAGTCCAAGACAGGCCCGGGGTTGGCTACACACCTTC.

This clone was observed once. V usage is TRBV19 and J usage is TRBJ1-1; 7 positions agree with TRBD1. V was clipped by 4 bases and J by 5 bases; unmatched bases: 10. The CDR3 spans 15 residues. CDR1 is LNHDA, CDR2 SQIVND, per germline (reference sequence). The DNA for the CDR3 is TGTGCCAGTAGTACTTTTCCCAGGGGGGCTACTGAAGCTTTCTTT. This sequence encodes CASSTFPRGATEAFF.

This sequence joins TRBV9 and TRBJ1-4; no clear D gene. CDR3 length: 14 amino acids. In germline, CDR1 is SGDLS, CDR2 YYNGEE. V lost 0 bases to trimming and J lost 6 bases, with 9 bases between them. The CDR3, as DNA: TGTGCCAGCAGCGTAGATGAGGGCGATGAAAAACTGTTTTTT. Its translation is CASSVDEGDEKLFF.

CDR3 coding DNA: TGTGCCAGCAGCTTAGCCGACAGTTACGAGCAGTACTTC. It yields the protein CASSLADSYEQYF. This rearrangement joins TRBV7-9 to TRBJ2-7, with D tentatively TRBD1 (5 bases). With 0 bases removed from V and 4 bases from J, the gap between germline ends came to 7 bases. Per the germline V gene, CDR1 is SEHNR and CDR2 is FQNEAQ (reference sequence). This CDR3 is 13 amino acids long.

This chain links TRBV19 with TRBJ1-1; 7 bases map to TRBD1. This CDR3 is 14 amino acids long. The ends lost 7 bases at V and 4 bases at J; junction bases unmatched: 9. Germline V CDR1 and CDR2: LNHDA, SQIVND (reference sequence). The DNA for the CDR3 is TGTGCCAGTACCAGACAGGGTGGTGGCACTGAAGCTTTCTTT. Translating it yields CASTRQGGGTEAFF.

This rearrangement joins TRBV27 to TRBJ2-2; D unresolved. With 3 bases removed from V and 2 bases from J, the gap between germline ends came to 1 base. The germline CDR1 and CDR2 sequences are MNHEY and SMNVEV (reference sequence). CDR3 length: 12 residues. Here the CDR3 reads CASSFNTGELFF. CDR3 in DNA: TGTGCCAGCAGTTTTAACACCGGGGAGCTGTTTTTT.

The chain recombines TRBV24-1 with TRBJ2-5; 9 nucleotides line up with TRBD1. This CDR3 is built from 16 residues. V dropped 4 bases and J dropped 3; count of bases not matched to a gene: 8. Germline V gives CDR1 KGHDR, CDR2 SFDVKD. CDR3 sequence reads: CATSDLRDRDEETQYF. The CDR3 DNA is TGTGCCACCAGTGACCTCCGGGACAGGGACGAAGAGACCCAGTACTTC.

Details on this clone: Distinct nucleotide sequences in the sample also encode this CDR3. This chain joins TRBV30 and TRBJ1-6, with D possibly being TRBD1 (5 bases). The CDR3 extends over 15 amino acids. V lost 4 bases and J lost 0, with 10 bases in between. Germline lookup yields CDR1 GTSNPN and CDR2 SVGIG (reference sequence). CDR3 region: CAWTSGSSYNSPLHF. CDR3 nucleotide sequence: TGTGCCTGGACCTCAGGGAGCTCCTATAATTCACCCCTCCACTTT.

This rearrangement joins TRBV11-2 to TRBJ1-1; D not certain. The germline V and J ends were trimmed by 2 bases and 4 bases, with 14 bases remaining between them. The CDR3 totals 15 residues. Germline CDR1 is SGHAT and CDR2 is FQNNGV. The CDR3 loop is CASSLSGAVGTEAFF. CDR3 sequence (DNA): TGTGCCAGCAGCTTATCCGGAGCAGTTGGCACTGAAGCTTTCTTT. Full variable domain (missing parts from reference TRBV11-2 and TRBJ1-1): EAGVAQSPRYKIIEKRQSVAFWCNPISGHATLYWYQQILGQGPKLLIQFQNNGVVDDSQLPKDRFSAERLKGVDSTLKIQPAKLEDSAVYLCASSLSGAVGTEAFFGQGTRLTVV.

J is TRBJ2-3 and V is TRBV5-1; D may be TRBD2 (6 bases). V was cut by 4 bases and J by 0 bases, with 9 bases left in between. The CDR3 spans 14 residues. CDR1 is SGHRS, CDR2 YFSETQ, per germline. In nucleotides, the CDR3 is TGCGCCAGCAGCGGCGGGGCGAGCACAGATACGCAGTATTTT. Translation gives CASSGGASTDTQYF.

In DNA form, the CDR3 reads TGTGCCAGCAGCGTCGAAGGGTGGGGAAACTACGAGCAGTACTTC. Translating it yields CASSVEGWGNYEQYF. V usage is TRBV5-5 and J usage is TRBJ2-7, with unresolved D. The germline V gene has CDR1 SGHKS and CDR2 YYEKEE (reference sequence). V was cut by 4 bases and J by 3 bases, with 17 bases left in between. The CDR3 consists of 15 residues.